What follows are 31 T cell receptor beta chains derived from one specimen sequenced in a study of blood T cell repertoires in COVID-19. Data came from immunoSEQ multiplex PCR; TCRdb stores just in-frame clones and leaves some out. The sample has under 300,000 clones, about nine tenths seen once. Specimen: peripheral blood. The receptors stem from a woman aged 40 to 50 who had recovered from COVID-19.

The chain employs TRBV5-4 and TRBJ2-7, with TRBD2 matching over 11 bases. Per the germline V gene, CDR1 is SGHNT and CDR2 is YYREEE (reference sequence). After removal of 4 bases from V and 4 bases from J, the junction contained 7 bases not matched to a gene. The CDR3 loop spans 15 amino acids. CDR3 nucleotide sequence: TGTGCCAGCAGCCCTCGCACTAGCGGGAGTTACGAGCAGTACTTC. Translation: CASSPRTSGSYEQYF.

This chain joins TRBV6-5 and TRBJ1-5; 9 bases agree with TRBD1. The CDR3 covers 15 residues. J gave up 5 bases and V 5 bases, and 7 bases lay outside the gene matches. From germline, CDR1 is MNHEY and CDR2 SVGAGI. CDR3 amino acids: CASSPRTGVDQPQHF. CDR3 coding DNA: TGTGCCAGCAGTCCCCGGACAGGGGTTGATCAGCCCCAGCATTTT.

The chain employs TRBV2 and TRBJ1-2; D may be TRBD1 (6 bases). Trimming took off 6 bases at V and 1 base at J, with 12 bases between the two ends. The CDR3 covers 14 residues. Germline CDR1 and CDR2: SNHLY and FYNNEI. This chain's CDR3 is CASRKGQNNYGYTF. The DNA for the CDR3 is TGTGCCAGCAGAAAAGGACAGAATAACTATGGCTACACCTTC.

The rearrangement joins TRBV5-1 to TRBJ2-1; 8 bases match TRBD2. Trimming at V came to 0 bases and at J to 9 bases, leaving 8 bases not matched to a gene. Germline V gene data show CDR1 as SGHRS and CDR2 as YFSETQ. The CDR3 is 15 amino acids. CDR3 bases: TGCGCCAGCAGCTTGGGTAGCGGGACGGTCGGTGAGCAGTTCTTC. Translation gives CASSLGSGTVGEQFF.

This sequence joins TRBV6-5 and TRBJ1-6; D possibly corresponds to TRBD1 (6 bases). Between the trimmed V and J ends, which lost 8 bases and 6 bases, there was a span of 11 bases. Per germline, CDR1 MNHEY and CDR2 SVGAGI. The CDR3 is made up of 13 amino acids. CDR3 sequence: CASQTGSNSPLHF. DNA for the CDR3: TGTGCCAGCCAAACAGGGAGTAATTCACCCCTCCACTTT.

The J gene is TRBJ2-1, the V gene TRBV13; D not certain. Germline V gene sequence: CDR1 PRHDT, CDR2 FYEKMQ (reference sequence). The CDR3 is 11 amino acids. V was pared by 5 bases and J by 6 bases, with 5 bases between. The CDR3 DNA is TGTGCCAGCAGCGGGCGCAATGAGCAGTTCTTC. Amino acids: CASSGRNEQFF.

The genes are TRBV24-1 and TRBJ1-5, with D maybe TRBD1 (6 bases). Looked up from germline, CDR1 is KGHDR and CDR2 is SFDVKD. Trimming pared 3 bases from V and 7 bases from J, leaving 15 bases between. The CDR3 is 15 amino acids. CDR3 in DNA: TGTGCCACCAGTGATGGGACACAGGGAGGGCAGCCCCAGCATTTT. It specifies CATSDGTQGGQPQHF.

The chain carries TRBV19 and TRBJ2-3; 8 positions agree with TRBD1. The V segment lost 10 bases and the J segment 5 bases; nucleotides outside the gene matches: 14. The CDR3 consists of 15 residues. Germline loops: CDR1 LNHDA, CDR2 SQIVND (reference sequence). The CDR3 here is CATLLTQGAQDTQYF. CDR3 sequence (DNA): TGTGCCACCCTCCTGACTCAGGGGGCCCAAGATACGCAGTATTTT.

J is TRBJ2-7 and V is TRBV28; TRBD2 matches 12 bases. CDR1 MDHEN and CDR2 SYDVKM come from the germline V gene. The CDR3 is made up of 18 amino acids. V shed 1 base and J 2 bases; nucleotides not matched to a gene: 9. This CDR3 reads CASSLYRSTSGGTYEQYF. In DNA form, the CDR3 reads TGTGCCAGCAGTTTATATCGGTCGACTAGCGGGGGAACCTACGAGCAGTACTTC. Filled out from reference TRBV28 and TRBJ2-7, the complete variable domain reads DVKVTQSSRYLVKRTGEKVFLECVQDMDHENMFWYRQDPGLGLRLIYFSYDVKMKEKGDIPEGYSVSREKKERFSLILESASTNQTSMYLCASSLYRSTSGGTYEQYFGPGTRLTVT.

The V gene is TRBV2, the J gene TRBJ2-7; 8 nucleotides agree with TRBD2. Per the germline V gene, CDR1 is SNHLY and CDR2 is FYNNEI. V was pared by 8 bases and J by 4 bases, with 13 bases of the junction left unmatched. The CDR3 totals 15 residues. The CDR3 region has the DNA TGTGCCAGCCGCCCTCCGGGACTAGGGGTTTACGAGCAGTACTTC. This codes for CASRPPGLGVYEQYF.

The chain combines TRBV5-8 with TRBJ1-1, with D uncertain. The CDR3 totals 17 residues. Germline CDR1 is SGHTS and CDR2 is YDEGEE. The V end lost 7 bases, the J end lost 3 bases, and 25 bases lay between the germline ends. Written as DNA, the CDR3 is TGTGCCAGCTTTGCCGGGAGGCGGGGAGGGATGTACACTGAAGCTTTCTTT. Its protein is CASFAGRRGGMYTEAFF.

The J gene is TRBJ2-7, the V gene TRBV7-9; 8 positions match TRBD2. With V trimmed by 6 bases and J by 4 bases, 11 bases remained unmatched. CDR1 and CDR2 from the germline V gene are SEHNR and FQNEAQ (reference sequence). This CDR3 region has 15 residues. The CDR3 DNA follows: TGTGCCAGCAGTTATGGAGCGGGAGAACTATACGAGCAGTACTTC. The encoded protein is CASSYGAGELYEQYF.

V is TRBV19 and J is TRBJ2-1, with TRBD1 matching 9 bases. Trimming took 5 bases from V and 5 from J; bases not matched to a gene: 10. CDR1 and CDR2 from the germline V gene are LNHDA and SQIVND (reference sequence). The CDR3 consists of 16 residues. In DNA form, the CDR3 reads TGTGCCAGTAGTCCAACGGACAGGGGATATAACAATGAGCAGTTCTTC. It is translated as CASSPTDRGYNNEQFF.

The J gene is TRBJ2-4, the V gene TRBV15; 8 bases fit TRBD2. Trimming at V came to 0 bases and at J to 8 bases, leaving 15 bases not matched to a gene. The CDR3 contains 18 residues. Germline CDR1 reads LNHNV; CDR2 reads YYDKDF (reference sequence). CDR3 loop: CATSRDRPVPGRADIQYF. The CDR3, as DNA: TGTGCCACCAGCAGAGATCGGCCCGTCCCCGGGAGGGCGGACATTCAGTACTTC. Full variable domain (outside the CDR3, taken from reference TRBV15 and TRBJ2-4): DAMVIQNPRYQVTQFGKPVTLSCSQTLNHNVMYWYQQKSSQAPKLLFHYYDKDFNNEADTPDNFQSRRPNTSFCFLDIRSPGLGDTAMYLCATSRDRPVPGRADIQYFGAGTRLSVL.

V usage is TRBV19 and J usage is TRBJ2-1; 8 bases match TRBD2. There are 16 residues in the CDR3. The V gene end was trimmed by 4 bases and the J gene end by 3 bases; junction bases not matched to a gene: 8. From germline, CDR1 is LNHDA and CDR2 SQIVND (reference sequence). CDR3 nucleotide sequence: TGTGCCAGTAGTACCCGAAGCGGGAGCCACTACAATGAGCAGTTCTTC. This gives the protein CASSTRSGSHYNEQFF.

This clone came up a few times. This chain connects TRBV30 to TRBJ2-5; 13 nucleotides agree with TRBD2. CDR1 is GTSNPN and CDR2 is SVGIG in the germline V gene (reference sequence). CDR3 length: 18 residues. Trimming removed 4 bases from V and 5 bases from J; junction bases left unmatched: 16. The CDR3 coding sequence is TGTGCCTGGATTTTGAACCGCGGACTAGCGGGAGCTTGTGAGACCCAGTACTTC. Its protein is CAWILNRGLAGACETQYF.

Details on this clone: Other DNA sequences from this sample encode an identical CDR3 as well. For the CDR3, the DNA is TGTGCCAGCAGTGACAGGGGACGTGGCTACACCTTC. Translating it yields CASSDRGRGYTF. The chain has TRBV6-1 and TRBJ1-2; D may be TRBD1 (6 bases). Trimming cost V 3 bases and J 7 bases, with 9 bases left between them. Germline V gene data show CDR1 as MNHNS and CDR2 as SASEGT. This CDR3 region has 12 residues.

The chain employs TRBV19 and TRBJ1-2, with a weak D call TRBD1 (5 bases). This CDR3 has 12 residues. The V and J ends lost 10 bases and 4 bases respectively, with 13 bases between them. Germline V gene lookup returns CDR1 LNHDA and CDR2 SQIVND (reference sequence). CDR3 protein: CATSDRAYGYTF. The DNA of the CDR3 is TGTGCCACCTCAGACAGAGCCTATGGCTACACCTTC.

This clone was seen a handful of times. The chain is built from TRBV7-8 and TRBJ2-7, with D perhaps TRBD1 (6 bases). V was trimmed by 4 bases and J by 3 bases, leaving 7 bases between them. Germline CDR1 reads SGHVS; CDR2 reads FQNEAQ. The CDR3 consists of 12 residues. The CDR3 coding sequence is TGTGCCAGCAGCTGGACAGACTACGAGCAGTACTTC. Its protein product is CASSWTDYEQYF.

The chain has TRBV10-3 and TRBJ2-4, with 7 bases fitting TRBD1. This CDR3 comprises 12 residues. The ends lost 3 bases at V and 16 bases at J; junction bases unmatched: 9. Germline loops: CDR1 ENHRY, CDR2 SYGVKD. The CDR3: CAISDRQGPIYF. CDR3 bases: TGTGCCATCAGTGACCGACAGGGTCCAATCTACTTC.

The rearrangement links TRBV3-1 (or the pseudogene TRBV3-2) to TRBJ1-3; weak D call: TRBD1 (5 bases). This CDR3 has 15 residues. V lost 5 bases, J lost 0 bases, and 11 bases lay in between. Germline loops: CDR1 LGHDT, CDR2 YNNKEL (reference sequence). As DNA, the CDR3 is TGTGCCAGCAGCAGGGACGGGAGCTCTGGAAACACCATATATTTT. Protein sequence: CASSRDGSSGNTIYF.

The chain carries TRBV12-3 or TRBV12-4 and TRBJ1-5; D not resolved. Trimming removed 3 bases from V and 4 bases from J, with 7 bases in between. The CDR3 length is 13 residues. DNA of the CDR3: TGTGCCAGCAGTTTTCGGAGAAATCAGCCCCAGCATTTT. This sequence encodes CASSFRRNQPQHF.

The rearrangement links TRBV7-3 to TRBJ2-7; 13 bases are shared with TRBD2. CDR1 and CDR2 from the germline V gene are SGHTA and FQGTGA. This CDR3 has 15 amino acids. V dropped 2 bases and J dropped 6; count of bases not matched to a gene: 4. The CDR3 region is CASSLGLAGAGEQYF. CDR3 coding DNA: TGTGCCAGCAGCTTAGGACTAGCGGGAGCTGGCGAGCAGTACTTC.

The chain joins TRBV7-9 to TRBJ1-1; no definite D call. Trimming stripped 3 bases from V and 1 base from J, with 6 bases between. The CDR3 is 13 amino acids. From germline, CDR1 is SEHNR and CDR2 FQNEAQ (reference sequence). CDR3 nucleotide sequence: TGTGCCAGCAGCTTCTCAGAGAACACTGAAGCTTTCTTT. Its translation is CASSFSENTEAFF.

The CDR3 loop reads CASSEPTGGWGEKLFF. The CDR3 DNA follows: TGTGCCAGCAGTGAGCCGACAGGGGGCTGGGGTGAAAAACTGTTTTTT. The chain joins TRBV25-1 to TRBJ1-4; TRBD1 matches 10 bases. J gave up 7 bases and V 3 bases, and 8 bases lay outside the gene matches. This CDR3 comprises 16 residues. CDR1 is MGHDK, CDR2 SYGVNS, per germline.

This chain joins TRBV2 and TRBJ2-1, with D possibly matching TRBD2 (6 bases). With 8 bases removed from V and 4 bases from J, the gap between germline ends came to 18 bases. This CDR3 comprises 15 residues. Per the germline V gene, CDR1 is SNHLY and CDR2 is FYNNEI. CDR3 residues: CASYYNGGPYNEQFF. As DNA, the CDR3 is TGTGCCAGCTACTATAACGGAGGGCCGTACAATGAGCAGTTCTTC.

The chain links TRBV7-8 to TRBJ1-4; D is unresolved. The V end lost 1 base, the J end lost 8 bases, and 14 bases lay between the germline ends. The CDR3 spans 15 residues. The germline CDR1 and CDR2 sequences are SGHVS and FQNEAQ. CDR3 in amino acids: CASSLVGGEREKLFF. CDR3 nucleotide sequence: TGTGCCAGCAGCTTAGTTGGTGGTGAGCGGGAAAAACTGTTTTTT. Variable domain in full (rest from reference TRBV7-8 and TRBJ1-4): GAGVSQSPRYKVAKRGQDVALRCDPISGHVSLFWYQQALGQGPEFLTYFQNEAQLDKSGLPSDRFFAERPEGSVSTLKIQRTQQEDSAVYLCASSLVGGEREKLFFGSGTQLSVL.

The chain employs TRBV27 and TRBJ1-5; no clear D gene. The CDR3 consists of 19 residues. V lost 0 bases and J lost 3, with 21 bases in between. CDR1 MNHEY and CDR2 SMNVEV come from the germline V gene (reference sequence). The CDR3 nucleotides are TGTGCCAGCAGTTTATCTTCCCCGGGGTACGGGGTACCCAATCAGCCCCAGCATTTT. Amino acid sequence: CASSLSSPGYGVPNQPQHF.

This chain uses TRBV6-5 with TRBJ2-7; 7 bases fit TRBD1. The CDR3 has 14 residues. Germline assignment: CDR1 MNHEY and CDR2 SVGAGI. With 5 bases clipped from V and 5 bases from J, the junction kept 9 bases outside the gene matches. CDR3 in DNA: TGTGCCAGCAGTACGACCGGGACAGCCCACGAGCAGTACTTC. Encoded protein: CASSTTGTAHEQYF.

The V and J genes are TRBV27 and TRBJ1-5; D might be TRBD1 (6 bases). Between the trimmed V and J ends, which lost 4 bases and 4 bases, there was a span of 11 bases. Germline V lookup: CDR1 MNHEY, CDR2 SMNVEV (reference sequence). The CDR3 is made up of 14 amino acids. CDR3 sequence reads: CASSWGGQNQPQHF. The CDR3 bases are TGTGCCAGCAGTTGGGGTGGACAGAATCAGCCCCAGCATTTT.

This sequence joins TRBV28 and TRBJ2-5; 7 nucleotides line up with TRBD1. The CDR3 length is 13 residues. Germline values: CDR1 MDHEN, CDR2 SYDVKM. The V and J ends lost 6 bases and 2 bases, in that order; junction bases with no gene match: 3. This CDR3 is CASRQGQQETQYF. As DNA, the CDR3 is TGTGCCAGCAGACAGGGACAGCAAGAGACCCAGTACTTC.